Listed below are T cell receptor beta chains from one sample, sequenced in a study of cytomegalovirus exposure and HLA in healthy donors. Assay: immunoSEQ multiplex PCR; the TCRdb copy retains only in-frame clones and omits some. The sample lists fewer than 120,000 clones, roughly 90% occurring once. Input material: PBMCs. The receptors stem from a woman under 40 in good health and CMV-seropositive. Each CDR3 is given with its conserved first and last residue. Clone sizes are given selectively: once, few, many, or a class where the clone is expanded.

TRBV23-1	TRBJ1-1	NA	CASSQWSEAFF
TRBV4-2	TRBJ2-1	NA	CASSPLGLAGNMEQFF
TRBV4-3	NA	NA	CASSLGWRGGEQYF
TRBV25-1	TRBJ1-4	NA	CASRGTGSGKLFF
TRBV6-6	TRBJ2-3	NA	CASSSSGRAGTDTQYF
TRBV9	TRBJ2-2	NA	CASSVRSWTGGRTGELFF
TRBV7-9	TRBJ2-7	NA	CASSSSPYEQYF
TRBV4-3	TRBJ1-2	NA	CASSQERAGGGYGYTF
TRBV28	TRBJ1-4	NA	CASRPTGASNEKLFF
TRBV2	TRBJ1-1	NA	CASRNGALRGDTEAFF
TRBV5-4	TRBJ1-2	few	CASSSLQGVDGYTF
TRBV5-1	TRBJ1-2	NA	CASSPEAGWDGYTF
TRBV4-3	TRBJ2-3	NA	CASSQEAGGLTDTQYF
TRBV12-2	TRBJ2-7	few	CASRLVLASYEQYF
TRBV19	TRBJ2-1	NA	CASSTRDRDHNEQFF
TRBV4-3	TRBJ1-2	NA	CASSQVYPQGTNNYGYTF
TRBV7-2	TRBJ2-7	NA	CASSLGFPGEQYF
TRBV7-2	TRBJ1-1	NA	CASSAQGFGNTEAFF
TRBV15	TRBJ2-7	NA	CATSRVRDLAEQYF
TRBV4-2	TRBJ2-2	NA	CASSQDGRGYGGSGELFF
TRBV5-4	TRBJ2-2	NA	CASSQLAGELFF
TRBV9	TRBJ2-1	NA	CASSVGPRGGPGDEQFF
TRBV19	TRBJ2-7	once	CASRVGTGVGEQYF
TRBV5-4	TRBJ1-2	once	CASSRKTTAELGGYTF
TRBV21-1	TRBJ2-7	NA	CASSNEEPYSYEQYF
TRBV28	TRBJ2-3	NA	CASRWNRELDTQYF
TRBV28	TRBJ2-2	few	CASSALGRELFF
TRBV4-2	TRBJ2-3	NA	CASSQDTGGGTDTQYF
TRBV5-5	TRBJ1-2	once	CASSLGGTNYGYTF
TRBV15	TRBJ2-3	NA	CATSRESAGSTDTQYF
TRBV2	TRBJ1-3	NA	CASRAGISGNTIYF
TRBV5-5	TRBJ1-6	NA	CASSLNRGNSPLHF
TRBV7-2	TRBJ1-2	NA	CASSPRKEGAFRYTF
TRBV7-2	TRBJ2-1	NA	CASSLDGYNEQFF
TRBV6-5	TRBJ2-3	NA	CASFDRGTDTQYF
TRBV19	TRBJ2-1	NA	CASRRTSGSDEQFF
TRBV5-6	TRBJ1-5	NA	CASSLRTGGNTGQPQHF
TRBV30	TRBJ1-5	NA	CAWSDRGNNQPQHF
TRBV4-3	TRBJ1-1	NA	CASSQDPRFGGHEAFF
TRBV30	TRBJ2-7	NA	CAWSVSLAGSSYEQYF
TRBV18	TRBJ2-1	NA	CASSPPSGSSYNEQFF
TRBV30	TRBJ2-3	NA	CAWSYRDRGTADTQYF
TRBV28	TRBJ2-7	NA	CASSFLTPLTSGRARYEQYF
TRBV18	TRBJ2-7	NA	CASSPSRQAYEQYF
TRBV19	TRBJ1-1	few	CASSPNSIEAFF
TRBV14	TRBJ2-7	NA	CASSRPGRSYEQYF
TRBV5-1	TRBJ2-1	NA	CASSSRQGDYNEQFF
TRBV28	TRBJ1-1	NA	CASSKKREVHTEAFF
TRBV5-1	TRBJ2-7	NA	CATSTGGALYEQYF
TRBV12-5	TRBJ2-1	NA	CASGLVLGAGGNEQFF
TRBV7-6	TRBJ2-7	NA	CASSPGGGSSYEQYF
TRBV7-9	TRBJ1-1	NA	CASSSGENTEAFF
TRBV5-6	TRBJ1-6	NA	CASSFGGNSPLHF
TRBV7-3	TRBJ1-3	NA	CASSFPKGGYRNTIYF
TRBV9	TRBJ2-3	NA	CASSDERGVRDTQYF
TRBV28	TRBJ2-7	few	CASIKSGALWEQYF
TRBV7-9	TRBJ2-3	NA	CASSLVSSGVIRTDTQYF